This T cell receptor (beta chain) was captured in a study of blood T cell repertoires in COVID-19. CDR3 size: 15 residues. Trimming pared 1 base from V and 3 bases from J, leaving 13 bases between. From germline, CDR1 is SGDLS and CDR2 YYNGEE. Generated by immunoSEQ multiplex PCR, the TCRdb table keeps only in-frame clones and is missing some. The sample records more than 65,000 clones, 79% being singletons. The receptor was isolated from a man in his sixties with acute or convalescent COVID-19. The sequenced sample consisted of peripheral blood. V usage is TRBV9 and J usage is TRBJ2-5; possible D gene TRBD1, 5 bases. CDR3 in amino acids: CASSVQGRSEETQYF. For the CDR3, the DNA is TGTGCCAGCAGCGTACAGGGCCGGTCTGAAGAGACCCAGTACTTC.